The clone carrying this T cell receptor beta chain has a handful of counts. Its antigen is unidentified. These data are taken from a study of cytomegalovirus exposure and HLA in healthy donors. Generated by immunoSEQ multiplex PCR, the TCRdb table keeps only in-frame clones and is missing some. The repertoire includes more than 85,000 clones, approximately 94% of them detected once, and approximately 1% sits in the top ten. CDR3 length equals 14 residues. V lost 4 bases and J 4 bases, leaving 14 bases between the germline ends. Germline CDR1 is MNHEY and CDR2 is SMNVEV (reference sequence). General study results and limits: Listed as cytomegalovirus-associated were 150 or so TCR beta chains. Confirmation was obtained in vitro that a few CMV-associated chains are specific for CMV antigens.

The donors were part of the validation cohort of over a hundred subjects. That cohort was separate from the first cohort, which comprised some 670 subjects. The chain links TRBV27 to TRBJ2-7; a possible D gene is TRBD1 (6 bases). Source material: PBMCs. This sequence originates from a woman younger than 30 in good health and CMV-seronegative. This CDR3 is CASSSFDTGYEQYF. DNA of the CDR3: TGTGCCAGCAGTTCCTTCGATACAGGGTACGAGCAGTACTTC.